This T cell receptor beta chain was sequenced in a study of T cell changes during pregnancy in multiple sclerosis. Profiled with immunoSEQ multiplex PCR; TCRdb holds only in-frame clones, not every one. The sample shows approximately 92,000 clones, about 93% of them seen only once. V dropped 2 bases and J dropped 7 bases, with 6 bases sitting between them. The V gene's germline CDR1 is MNHEY and CDR2 SMNVEV (reference sequence). The CDR3 covers 12 residues. This receptor was taken from a female donor with multiple sclerosis, enrolled in a pregnancy study. The sequenced sample was peripheral blood, obtained after pregnancy. This rearrangement joins TRBV27 to TRBJ2-1; a weak D match, TRBD2 (6 bases). CDR3 in amino acids: CASSLGGNEQFF. In DNA form, the CDR3 reads TGTGCCAGCAGTTTAGGGGGGAATGAGCAGTTCTTC.